This entry lists 13 T cell receptor beta chains sequenced from one sample in a study of blood T cell repertoires in COVID-19. TCRdb's table, derived via immunoSEQ multiplex PCR, lists solely in-frame clones and lacks some. The sample contains roughly 110,000 clones, about two thirds of which appear only once. The sequencing sample was made of peripheral blood. The origin of the receptors is a human donor with acute or convalescent COVID-19. The donor label of this sample is uncertain.

This clone was found once. The V gene is TRBV6-6, the J gene TRBJ1-6; 8 nucleotides match TRBD1. Unmatched junction bases numbered 6, after V lost 7 bases and J lost 4 bases. The CDR3 sequence is 15 residues long. Per germline, CDR1 MNHNY and CDR2 SVGAGI (reference sequence). CDR3 in DNA: TGTGCCAGCAAGGGACAGGTCGATTATAATTCACCCCTCCACTTT. Residues: CASKGQVDYNSPLHF.

This clone was counted a single time. The chain has TRBV5-1 and TRBJ2-5, with 7 bases fitting TRBD1. The junction had 7 bases not matched to a gene; V was cut back by 6 bases and J by 2 bases. The CDR3 contains 14 residues. The germline V gene has CDR1 SGHRS and CDR2 YFSETQ. The CDR3 coding sequence is TGCGCCAGCAAAGCCGGGACAGCACAAGAGACCCAGTACTTC. Translating it yields CASKAGTAQETQYF.

The chain employs TRBV27 and TRBJ1-3; no firm D call. The germline gives CDR1 MNHEY, CDR2 SMNVEV (reference sequence). V was shortened by 5 bases and J by 3 bases, with 14 bases between the two germline ends. The CDR3 has 15 amino acids. DNA of the CDR3: TGTGCCAGCAGTCGCAGCCCAGCGGTTGGAAACACCATATATTTT. Translating it yields CASSRSPAVGNTIYF.

The chain has TRBV2 and TRBJ1-1; no reliable D call. Germline CDR1 reads SNHLY; CDR2 reads FYNNEI. Trimming took 5 bases from V and 2 from J, leaving 9 bases between them. CDR3 length: 13 residues. The CDR3 DNA reads TGTGCCAGCAGTCAAGGTATAAACACTGAAGCTTTCTTT. Protein sequence: CASSQGINTEAFF.

The chain is built from TRBV18 and TRBJ1-3; 7 nucleotides agree with TRBD1. The CDR3 extends over 16 amino acids. The germline gives CDR1 KGHSH, CDR2 LQKENI. V gave up 0 bases and J gave up 3 bases; unmatched junction bases: 5. The CDR3 coding sequence is TGTGCCAGCTCACCACCGAAGGGGGCAGGTGGAAACACCATATATTTT. This codes for CASSPPKGAGGNTIYF. The entire variable domain, with the rest obtained from reference TRBV18 and TRBJ1-3, is as follows: NAGVMQNPRHLVRRRGQEARLRCSPMKGHSHVYWYRQLPEEGLKFMVYLQKENIIDESGMPKERFSAEFPKEGPSILRIQQVVRGDSAAYFCASSPPKGAGGNTIYFGEGSWLTVV.

The chain is built from TRBV14 and TRBJ1-2; D uncertain. Looked up from germline, CDR1 is SGHDN and CDR2 is FVKESK. This CDR3 comprises 12 residues. V dropped 4 bases and J dropped 4 bases, with 7 bases sitting between them. The CDR3 region is CASSLSGYGYTF. Written as DNA, the CDR3 is TGTGCCAGCAGCCTTAGTGGCTATGGCTACACCTTC.

The rearrangement uses TRBV30 and TRBJ1-1; D is undetermined. CDR1 and CDR2 from the germline V gene are GTSNPN and SVGIG (reference sequence). Trimming left V 0 bases short and J 4 bases short, with 9 bases between. This CDR3 is built from 13 residues. CDR3 in DNA: TGTGCCTGGAGTGTACTCGGGAGCACTGAAGCTTTCTTT. This translates into CAWSVLGSTEAFF.

The V call is TRBV21-1, the J call TRBJ2-2; no DNA check was done on the table's D call, TRBD2. TRBV21-1 is shown as a pseudogene. CDR3 length: 16 amino acids. CDR3 DNA: TGTGCCAGCAGCAAAACGGGGGGCCGGGACACCGGGGAGCTGTTTTTT. It codes for CASSKTGGRDTGELFF.

This clone was seen a single time. This chain joins TRBV7-2 and TRBJ1-5; no clear D. The CDR3 covers 15 residues. The V gene lost 2 bases and the J gene lost 0 bases, with 8 bases spanning the gap. Germline V CDR1 and CDR2: SGHTA, FQGNSA. CDR3 in DNA: TGTGCCAGCAGCTTATACGGGGATAGCAATCAGCCCCAGCATTTT. Its translation: CASSLYGDSNQPQHF.

This clone occurred once. V and J are TRBV7-2 and TRBJ1-1; the D is unclear. CDR1 and CDR2 (germline): SGHTA, FQGNSA. The CDR3 covers 14 residues. Trimming cost V 6 bases and J 0 bases, with 11 bases left between them. CDR3 residues: CASRRGSLNTEAFF. In nucleotides, the CDR3 is TGTGCCAGCAGGAGAGGCAGCTTGAACACTGAAGCTTTCTTT.

The rearrangement uses TRBV7-8 and TRBJ1-5; D remains unclear. V was clipped by 0 bases and J by 4 bases, with 4 bases between them. The CDR3 spans 13 residues. Germline CDR1 is SGHVS and CDR2 is FQNEAQ. CDR3 sequence (DNA): TGTGCCAGCAGCTTAGCGCGGAATCAGCCCCAGCATTTT. This encodes CASSLARNQPQHF.

The chain recombines TRBV7-9 with TRBJ2-3; weak D call: TRBD1 (5 bases). Germline loops: CDR1 SEHNR, CDR2 FQNEAQ (reference sequence). V lost 4 bases to trimming and J lost 2 bases, with 22 bases between them. CDR3 length: 18 residues. Here the CDR3 DNA reads TGTGCCAGCAGCTCACACCCAGGGCGCTTCACCACCACAGATACGCAGTATTTT. The encoded protein is CASSSHPGRFTTTDTQYF.

This clone was found a few times. CDR3 amino acids: CASSEAGAAYEQYF. Written as DNA, the CDR3 is TGCGCCAGCAGCGAAGCGGGGGCCGCCTACGAGCAGTACTTC. This chain joins TRBV5-1 and TRBJ2-7; TRBD2 aligns across 8 bases. V trimming: 4 bases; J trimming: 2 bases; junction bases outside the gene matches: 5. CDR3 length equals 14 residues. Looked up from germline, CDR1 is SGHRS and CDR2 is YFSETQ.